This T cell receptor beta chain was found in a study of immune cell composition in non-small cell lung cancer. Overall study results and limits: Lung squamous cell carcinoma tumours had significantly higher top 10 clone scores and productive clonality than lung adenocarcinoma. In adenocarcinoma, maximal tumour-associated clone frequency tracked TIL tumour reactivity. Squamous carcinomas (approximately 80%) more often had tumour-associated clones >0.5% than adenocarcinomas (roughly 35%).

Clones were read by immunoSEQ multiplex PCR, and TCRdb kept only the in-frame ones, dropping some. The sample includes about 8,000 clones, 60% to 80% of them seen just once. Genomic DNA came from frozen unsorted single-cell suspensions. In this sample, this clone turned up a few times. Its target is unknown. The CDR3 spans 15 residues. The V gene end was trimmed by 5 bases and the J gene end by 7 bases; junction bases not matched to a gene: 9. Germline assignment: CDR1 SQVTM and CDR2 ANQGSEA. This sequence originates from a human donor with non-small cell lung cancer. The rearrangement links TRBV29-1 to TRBJ2-2, with 11 bases matching TRBD2. The sample comprised lung tumor tissue. The CDR3 nucleotides are TGCAGCGTTCTGGGGGCTAGCGGGGGGTTCGGGGAGCTGTTTTTT. Translating it yields CSVLGASGGFGELFF.